The 15 T cell receptor beta chains presented below share a single source sample, sequenced in a study of blood T cell repertoires in COVID-19. Libraries were prepared by immunoSEQ multiplex PCR; TCRdb keeps only in-frame clonotypes and omits some of them. The data contain 200,000 to 300,000 clones, approximately 86% of them singletons. Sequencing was done on a sample of peripheral blood. These receptors were taken from a woman in her fifties or sixties with COVID-19, enrolled during active disease.

The rearrangement uses TRBV3-1 (or the pseudogene TRBV3-2) and TRBJ2-7; D is undetermined. V lost 1 base and J 6 bases, leaving 13 bases between the germline ends. The V gene's germline CDR1 is LGHDT and CDR2 YNNKEL (reference sequence). This CDR3 has 14 amino acids. The CDR3 here is CASSQGPHYLEQYF. The DNA for the CDR3 is TGTGCCAGCAGCCAAGGACCCCACTACCTCGAGCAGTACTTC.

The V gene is TRBV5-1, the J gene TRBJ1-1; TRBD1 matches 7 bases. Germline CDR1 is SGHRS and CDR2 is YFSETQ. The CDR3 covers 18 residues. V dropped 0 bases and J dropped 1; count of bases not matched to a gene: 12. For the CDR3, the DNA is TGCGCCAGCAGCTTGGTGGGGAGAGGGGGCGCCGGGAACACTGAAGCTTTCTTT. Translated, it gives CASSLVGRGGAGNTEAFF.

The chain recombines TRBV7-9 with TRBJ1-1, with D hard to call. The V and J ends lost 5 bases and 6 bases respectively, with 13 bases between them. This CDR3 region has 13 residues. Germline loops: CDR1 SEHNR, CDR2 FQNEAQ (reference sequence). The CDR3 is CASSQQLVAEAFF. CDR3 DNA sequence: TGTGCCAGCAGCCAACAATTGGTGGCTGAAGCTTTCTTT.

The CDR3 loop is CASSPWERIGESEQFF. In DNA form, the CDR3 reads TGTGCCAGCTCACCATGGGAGCGGATTGGGGAAAGTGAGCAGTTCTTC. J is TRBJ2-1 and V is TRBV18; D possibly corresponds to TRBD2 (5 bases). The germline V and J ends were trimmed by 2 bases and 9 bases, with 20 bases remaining between them. The CDR3 totals 16 residues. Germline CDR1 KGHSH, CDR2 LQKENI.

This chain connects TRBV19 to TRBJ1-3; 11 bases fit TRBD1. V shed 4 bases, J shed 4 bases, and the junction held 9 bases outside the gene matches. Germline loops: CDR1 LNHDA, CDR2 SQIVND (reference sequence). The CDR3 consists of 17 residues. For the CDR3, the DNA is TGTGCCAGTAGTAGGAGGACAGGGGGCGCCTCAGGAAACACCATATATTTT. Amino acid sequence: CASSRRTGGASGNTIYF.

The chain is built from TRBV2 and TRBJ2-1; TRBD1 agrees at 8 bases. The CDR3 sequence is 13 residues long. V was clipped by 3 bases and J by 9 bases; unmatched bases: 4. CDR1 is SNHLY and CDR2 is FYNNEI in the germline V gene. This CDR3 reads CASSDGQGTEQFF. CDR3 nucleotides: TGTGCCAGCAGTGATGGACAGGGTACTGAGCAGTTCTTC.

The gene calls are TRBV18 and TRBJ2-1; D is possibly TRBD2 (6 bases). The CDR3 consists of 15 residues. Germline loops: CDR1 KGHSH, CDR2 LQKENI. Trimming left V 4 bases short and J 1 base short, with 11 bases between. CDR3 protein: CASSRTIFSYNEQFF. CDR3 nucleotide sequence: TGTGCCAGCTCACGGACTATATTTTCCTACAATGAGCAGTTCTTC.

The DNA of the CDR3 is TGTGCCAGCACCCCAAGTTGGGACAACACAGATACGCAGTATTTT. Translated, it gives CASTPSWDNTDTQYF. V and J are TRBV6-2 or TRBV6-3 and TRBJ2-3; D might be TRBD1 (6 bases). Germline V CDR1 and CDR2: MNHEY, SVGEGT. The CDR3 is 15 residues long. V lost 7 bases and J lost 2, with 16 bases in between.

The V call is TRBV27, the J call TRBJ2-5; 7 bases are a match to TRBD1. CDR1 and CDR2 from the germline V gene are MNHEY and SMNVEV (reference sequence). Trimming at V came to 8 bases and at J to 4 bases, leaving 7 bases not matched to a gene. CDR3 size: 13 residues. The CDR3 loop is CASGLQGRETQYF. CDR3 coding DNA: TGTGCCAGCGGCCTACAGGGGCGAGAGACCCAGTACTTC.

This clone was detected a few times. V gene TRBV18 combines with J gene TRBJ1-2; D might be TRBD1 (5 bases). The germline gives CDR1 KGHSH, CDR2 LQKENI. Trimming took off 4 bases at V and 2 bases at J, with 14 bases between the two ends. CDR3 size: 15 residues. The CDR3 loop reads CASSLSGGVNYGYTF. DNA for the CDR3: TGTGCCAGCTCACTGTCCGGGGGAGTCAACTATGGCTACACCTTC.

This clone was recorded once. DNA for the CDR3: TGTGCCAGCAGCCAAGGACAGGAGCGATATAATTCACCCCTCCACTTT. Translated: CASSQGQERYNSPLHF. The chain links TRBV5-4 to TRBJ1-6, with 7 nucleotides matching TRBD1. Germline CDR1 is SGHNT and CDR2 is YYREEE (reference sequence). This CDR3 is built from 16 residues. V shed 4 bases and J 4 bases; nucleotides not matched to a gene: 8. Complete variable domain (other parts from reference TRBV5-4 and TRBJ1-6): ETGVTQSPTHLIKTRGQQVTLRCSSQSGHNTVSWYQQALGQGPQFIFQYYREEENGRGNFPPRFSGLQFPNYSSELNVNALELDDSALYLCASSQGQERYNSPLHFGNGTRLTVT.

CDR3 bases: TGCGCCAGCAGCCCCCAGCGGGAGATCGGTGAGCAGTTCTTC. Translated, it gives CASSPQREIGEQFF. The chain couples TRBV5-1 to TRBJ2-1; 8 bases match TRBD2. The CDR3 is made up of 14 amino acids. V was clipped by 4 bases and J by 9 bases; unmatched bases: 9. Germline V gene lookup returns CDR1 SGHRS and CDR2 YFSETQ.

The CDR3 spells CASSMAGWTGTNTEAFF. CDR3 nucleotide sequence: TGTGCCAGTAGTATGGCCGGATGGACAGGAACGAACACTGAAGCTTTCTTT. The chain employs TRBV19 and TRBJ1-1; TRBD1 agrees at 7 bases. V was clipped by 3 bases and J by 1 base; unmatched bases: 11. CDR3 size: 17 residues. Germline assignment: CDR1 LNHDA and CDR2 SQIVND (reference sequence).

The rearrangement joins TRBV19 to TRBJ2-5; 8 positions match TRBD1. Germline CDR1 is LNHDA and CDR2 is SQIVND (reference sequence). The trim removed 4 bases at V and 2 bases at J, leaving 9 bases unmatched. The CDR3 totals 16 residues. The CDR3 is CASSKYRGSGQETQYF. The CDR3 coding sequence is TGTGCCAGTAGTAAATACAGGGGGTCGGGGCAAGAGACCCAGTACTTC.

The chain is built from TRBV19 and TRBJ2-1; 7 nucleotides agree with TRBD2. Unmatched junction bases numbered 13, after V lost 2 bases and J lost 9 bases. CDR1 is LNHDA and CDR2 is SQIVND in the germline V gene (reference sequence). There are 16 residues in the CDR3. The CDR3 reads CASSITGGPRGVEQFF. CDR3 sequence (DNA): TGTGCCAGTAGTATAACGGGAGGACCCCGGGGTGTTGAGCAGTTCTTC.